A selection of T cell receptor beta chains follows, all from one sample in a study of PD-1 blockade in classical Hodgkin lymphoma. Measured with immunoSEQ multiplex PCR; TCRdb has only the in-frame clones, and not every one. Here the sample spans around 36,000 clones, around 87% being singletons. Sequencing used peripheral blood mononuclear cells (PBMCs), obtained at baseline. These receptors originate from a human donor with classical Hodgkin lymphoma. The CDR3 runs from the conserved cysteine through the conserved F or W. A D gene is named only where the DNA matches it firmly. For some rows the clone size is stated as once, few or many, or as a class when expanded; others skip it.

j_gene: TRBJ2-3; abundance: -; v_gene: TRBV10-1; d_gene: TRBD2; CDR3aa: CASSEFSGRITDTQYF; CDR3nt: TGCGCCAGCAGTGAGTTCAGCGGGAGGATCACAGATACGCAGTATTTT
j_gene: TRBJ2-3; abundance: large; v_gene: TRBV9; d_gene: -; CDR3aa: CASSVARSTVTDTQYF; CDR3nt: TGTGCCAGCAGCGTAGCCCGGTCAACCGTAACAGATACGCAGTATTTT
j_gene: TRBJ1-5; abundance: -; v_gene: TRBV10-3; d_gene: -; CDR3aa: CAISALLSNQPQHF; CDR3nt: TGTGCCATCAGCGCCCTTCTGAGCAATCAGCCCCAGCATTTT
j_gene: TRBJ2-5; abundance: -; v_gene: TRBV4-1; d_gene: -; CDR3aa: CASSPQWDVTQYF; CDR3nt: TGCGCCAGCAGCCCCCAGTGGGACGTGACCCAGTACTTC
j_gene: TRBJ2-1; abundance: -; v_gene: TRBV7-3; d_gene: -; CDR3aa: CASSLTRLGGRGEQFF; CDR3nt: TGTGCCAGCAGCTTAACGAGACTAGGAGGTAGGGGTGAGCAGTTCTTC
j_gene: TRBJ2-5; abundance: -; v_gene: TRBV7-8; d_gene: -; CDR3aa: CASSLARWRETQYF; CDR3nt: TGTGCCAGCAGCTTAGCGCGATGGCGGGAGACCCAGTACTTC
j_gene: TRBJ2-7; abundance: -; v_gene: TRBV2; d_gene: TRBD2; CDR3aa: CATTTGGALSYEQYF; CDR3nt: TGTGCCACCACCACCGGGGGGGCCCTCTCCTACGAGCAGTACTTC
j_gene: TRBJ2-1; abundance: -; v_gene: TRBV11-2; d_gene: TRBD2; CDR3aa: CASRLQVPGLGADNEQFF; CDR3nt: TGTGCCAGCAGACTACAGGTACCGGGACTAGGAGCCGACAATGAGCAGTTCTTC
j_gene: TRBJ1-2; abundance: few; v_gene: TRBV5-1; d_gene: -; CDR3aa: CASSLYHDGNYGYTF; CDR3nt: TGCGCCAGCAGCTTGTACCATGACGGCAACTATGGCTACACCTTC
j_gene: TRBJ2-3; abundance: -; v_gene: TRBV10-3; d_gene: TRBD2; CDR3aa: CAISGSSSGGITDTQYF; CDR3nt: TGTGCCATCAGTGGAAGTAGTAGCGGGGGGATCACAGATACGCAGTATTTT
j_gene: TRBJ2-5; abundance: -; v_gene: TRBV2; d_gene: -; CDR3aa: CASSDTVQETQYF; CDR3nt: TGTGCCAGCAGTGACACAGTACAAGAGACCCAGTACTTC
j_gene: TRBJ2-3; abundance: -; v_gene: TRBV7-2; d_gene: TRBD2; CDR3aa: CASSSKGSLAVMDTQYF; CDR3nt: TGTGCCAGCAGCTCGAAAGGTAGCCTAGCGGTGATGGATACGCAGTATTTT
j_gene: TRBJ1-3; abundance: -; v_gene: TRBV6-5; d_gene: -; CDR3aa: CASSYDIGNTIYF; CDR3nt: TGTGCCAGCAGTTACGACATTGGAAACACCATATATTTT
j_gene: TRBJ1-6; abundance: few; v_gene: TRBV5-1; d_gene: -; CDR3aa: CAGSSPLHF; CDR3nt: TGCGCCGGCTCCTCACCCCTCCACTTT
j_gene: TRBJ1-4; abundance: -; v_gene: TRBV28; d_gene: -; CDR3aa: CASGTATNEKLFF; CDR3nt: TGTGCCAGCGGTACAGCAACTAATGAAAAACTGTTTTTT
j_gene: TRBJ1-2; abundance: -; v_gene: TRBV5-6; d_gene: -; CDR3aa: CASSLGDINYGYTF; CDR3nt: TGTGCCAGCAGCTTGGGGGACATTAACTATGGCTACACCTTC
j_gene: TRBJ1-5; abundance: -; v_gene: TRBV5-8; d_gene: -; CDR3aa: CASSSIQGQPQHF; CDR3nt: TGTGCCAGCAGCTCCATCCAGGGTCAGCCCCAGCATTTT
j_gene: TRBJ1-1; abundance: -; v_gene: TRBV6-6; d_gene: -; CDR3aa: CASSYSNPRGAFF; CDR3nt: TGTGCCAGCAGTTACTCGAATCCCCGGGGAGCTTTCTTT
j_gene: TRBJ1-1; abundance: -; v_gene: TRBV7-9; d_gene: -; CDR3aa: CASSLRDRNTEAFF; CDR3nt: TGTGCCAGCAGCTTACGTGATAGGAACACTGAAGCTTTCTTT
j_gene: TRBJ2-3; abundance: -; v_gene: TRBV4-1; d_gene: TRBD2; CDR3aa: CASSQAYPLAGGTDTQYF; CDR3nt: TGCGCCAGCAGCCAAGCCTACCCTCTAGCGGGGGGCACAGATACGCAGTATTTT
j_gene: TRBJ2-7; abundance: -; v_gene: TRBV6-5; d_gene: TRBD2; CDR3aa: CASSSGLDREQYF; CDR3nt: TGTGCCAGCAGTAGCGGACTAGATCGCGAGCAGTACTTC
j_gene: TRBJ1-6; abundance: -; v_gene: TRBV27; d_gene: TRBD1; CDR3aa: CARKGDRGRGRSPLHF; CDR3nt: TGTGCCAGAAAAGGGGACAGGGGAAGAGGCCGTTCACCCCTCCACTTT
j_gene: TRBJ2-3; abundance: -; v_gene: TRBV12-5; d_gene: -; CDR3aa: CASGPSGADTQYF; CDR3nt: TGTGCTAGTGGTCCCTCAGGGGCAGATACGCAGTATTTT
j_gene: TRBJ1-6; abundance: -; v_gene: TRBV9; d_gene: -; CDR3aa: CASSVSANQVNYNSPLHF; CDR3nt: TGTGCCAGCAGCGTCTCCGCGAACCAGGTGAACTATAATTCACCCCTCCACTTT
j_gene: TRBJ2-2; abundance: -; v_gene: TRBV5-1; d_gene: -; CDR3aa: CASSLELANTGELFF; CDR3nt: TGCGCCAGCAGCTTGGAACTAGCTAACACCGGGGAGCTGTTTTTT
j_gene: TRBJ1-1; abundance: -; v_gene: TRBV11-1; d_gene: -; CDR3aa: CASSLGSEAFF; CDR3nt: TGTGCCAGCAGCTTAGGGAGTGAAGCTTTCTTT
j_gene: TRBJ2-3; abundance: -; v_gene: TRBV7-3; d_gene: TRBD2; CDR3aa: CASNEAGGPDTQYF; CDR3nt: TGTGCCAGCAACGAAGCGGGAGGGCCAGATACGCAGTATTTT
j_gene: TRBJ1-2; abundance: -; v_gene: TRBV6-4; d_gene: -; CDR3aa: CASSDSGGYTF; CDR3nt: TGTGCCAGCAGTGACTCAGGAGGCTACACCTTC
j_gene: TRBJ1-2; abundance: -; v_gene: TRBV11-2; d_gene: -; CDR3aa: CASSNYGVGYYGYTF; CDR3nt: TGTGCCAGCAGCAATTATGGAGTGGGGTACTATGGCTACACCTTC
j_gene: TRBJ2-6; abundance: -; v_gene: TRBV28; d_gene: -; CDR3aa: CASSFFGGANVLTF; CDR3nt: TGTGCCAGCAGTTTCTTCGGTGGGGCCAACGTCCTGACTTTC
j_gene: TRBJ2-6; abundance: -; v_gene: TRBV5-4; d_gene: -; CDR3aa: CASKRGSGANVLTF; CDR3nt: TGTGCCAGCAAACGAGGCTCTGGGGCCAACGTCCTGACTTTC
j_gene: TRBJ1-3; abundance: -; v_gene: TRBV12-5; d_gene: -; CDR3aa: CASGLGHSGNTIYF; CDR3nt: TGTGCTAGTGGTTTGGGACACTCTGGAAACACCATATATTTT
j_gene: TRBJ1-4; abundance: -; v_gene: TRBV6-1; d_gene: -; CDR3aa: CASSERGLIATNEKLFF; CDR3nt: TGTGCCAGCAGTGAGAGGGGACTAATTGCAACTAATGAAAAACTGTTTTTT
j_gene: TRBJ2-3; abundance: -; v_gene: TRBV28; d_gene: -; CDR3aa: CASNGQGGADTQYF; CDR3nt: TGTGCCAGCAATGGGCAGGGTGGCGCAGATACGCAGTATTTT